This section outlines one T cell receptor (beta chain) sequence together with its context. The data were taken from a study of radiation and T cells in renal cell carcinoma. Clones were sequenced by immunoSEQ multiplex PCR, and TCRdb holds only the in-frame ones, with some missing. The sample holds 60,000 to 65,000 clones; 70% to 80% are singletons and the top ten take over 6%. The time point: blood 2 weeks post-SBRT. Treatment of the sample: 15 Gy SBRT to primary tumor, nephrectomy 4 weeks later. This renal cell carcinoma was of the clear cell type. CDR1 and CDR2 from the germline V gene are SGHAT and FQNNGV. The ends lost 5 bases at V and 9 bases at J; junction bases unmatched: 10. The CDR3 covers 14 residues.

The specimen comprised blood, sampled from a patient whose treatment included radiotherapy and nephrectomy. The J gene is TRBJ1-5, the V gene TRBV11-2; 7 bases fit TRBD1. The sequence came from a man between 60 and 75 years old with renal cell carcinoma. The CDR3 region is CASSAWDSRSPQHF. The CDR3 DNA follows: TGTGCCAGCAGCGCTTGGGACAGTCGCTCGCCCCAGCATTTT.